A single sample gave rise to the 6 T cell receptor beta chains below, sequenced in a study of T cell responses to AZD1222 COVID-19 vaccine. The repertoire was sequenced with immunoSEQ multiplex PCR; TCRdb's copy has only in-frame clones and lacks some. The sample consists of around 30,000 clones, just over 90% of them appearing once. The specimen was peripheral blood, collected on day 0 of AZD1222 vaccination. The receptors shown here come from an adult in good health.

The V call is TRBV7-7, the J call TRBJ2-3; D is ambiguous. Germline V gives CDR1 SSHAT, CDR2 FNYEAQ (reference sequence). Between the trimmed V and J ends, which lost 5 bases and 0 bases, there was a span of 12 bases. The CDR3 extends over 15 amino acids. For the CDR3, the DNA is TGTGCCAGCAGCCCTGGGCCCGACAGCACAGATACGCAGTATTTT. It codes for CASSPGPDSTDTQYF.

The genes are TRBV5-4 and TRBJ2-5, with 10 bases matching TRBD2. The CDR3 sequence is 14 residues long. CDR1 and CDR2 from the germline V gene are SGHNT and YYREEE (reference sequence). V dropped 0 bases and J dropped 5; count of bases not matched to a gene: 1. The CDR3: CASSLERGGETQYF. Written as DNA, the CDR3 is TGTGCCAGCAGCTTGGAGCGGGGGGGTGAGACCCAGTACTTC.

The CDR3 DNA sequence: TGTGCCAGCAGTGAGGGAGGGGGGGCCTACAATGAGCAGTTCTTC. Amino acid sequence: CASSEGGGAYNEQFF. The V call is TRBV2, the J call TRBJ2-1, with D tentatively TRBD2 (7 bases). Deletions cut 3 bases from V and 2 bases from J, with 11 bases between. Looked up from germline, CDR1 is SNHLY and CDR2 is FYNNEI. The CDR3 loop spans 15 amino acids.

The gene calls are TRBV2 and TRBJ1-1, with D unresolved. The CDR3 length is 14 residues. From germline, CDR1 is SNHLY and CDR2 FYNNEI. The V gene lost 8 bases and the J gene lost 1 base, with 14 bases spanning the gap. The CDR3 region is CASAGGVPNTEAFF. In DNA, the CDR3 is TGTGCCAGCGCCGGTGGAGTACCGAACACTGAAGCTTTCTTT.

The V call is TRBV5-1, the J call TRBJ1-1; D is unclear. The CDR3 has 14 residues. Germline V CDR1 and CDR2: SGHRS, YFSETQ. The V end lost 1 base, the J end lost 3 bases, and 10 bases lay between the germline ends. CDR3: CASSLLGQDTEAFF. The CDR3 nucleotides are TGCGCCAGCAGCTTGCTCGGGCAGGACACTGAAGCTTTCTTT. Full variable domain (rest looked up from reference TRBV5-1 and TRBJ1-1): KAGVTQTPRYLIKTRGQQVTLSCSPISGHRSVSWYQQTPGQGLQFLFEYFSETQRNKGNFPGRFSGRQFSNSRSEMNVSTLELGDSALYLCASSLLGQDTEAFFGQGTRLTVV.

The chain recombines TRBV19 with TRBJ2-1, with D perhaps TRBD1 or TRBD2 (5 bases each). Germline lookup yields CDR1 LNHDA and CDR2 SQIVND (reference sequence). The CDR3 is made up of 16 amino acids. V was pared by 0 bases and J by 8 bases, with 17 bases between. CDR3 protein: CASSIDPWRVGDEQFF. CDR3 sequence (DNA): TGTGCCAGTAGTATAGACCCCTGGCGGGTGGGGGATGAGCAGTTCTTC.